This T cell receptor (beta chain) is from a study of T cells in Graves' hyperthyroidism and ophthalmopathy. Study results and limitations: Within blood appeared most thyroid clonotypes that had expanded above 0.001. A median roughly 6.6 months before onset, the model predicted ophthalmopathy.

Ten or more counts support this clonotype. The target antigen is unknown. Patients having uncontrolled infection, another autoimmune disease, pregnancy or lactation were not included. The authors took PBMCs from over 8.5 ml fresh peripheral blood. TCR beta CDR3 region amplification was performed from RNA transcripts. Initially, a first-round RT-PCR of the TCR CDR3 employed the HTBI primer set. TCRdb called the multiplex PCR reads again in MiXCR, with one record for every CDR3 protein. The table shows approximately 590,000 distinct CDR3 sequences, with around 14% occurring only once. Germline lookup yields CDR1 DFQATT and CDR2 SNEGSKA (reference sequence). V lost 2 bases and J lost 7, with 15 bases in between. The length of the CDR3 is 14 residues.

The clonotype comes from a woman aged 30 to 39 with Graves' hyperthyroidism. Sequenced: blood. The chain uses TRBV20-1 and TRBJ2-1; TRBD2 is a possible D gene (5 bases). The CDR3 DNA follows: TGCAGTGCTAGATCTGCGGACGGGATAAATGAGCAGTTCTTC. It specifies CSARSADGINEQFF.